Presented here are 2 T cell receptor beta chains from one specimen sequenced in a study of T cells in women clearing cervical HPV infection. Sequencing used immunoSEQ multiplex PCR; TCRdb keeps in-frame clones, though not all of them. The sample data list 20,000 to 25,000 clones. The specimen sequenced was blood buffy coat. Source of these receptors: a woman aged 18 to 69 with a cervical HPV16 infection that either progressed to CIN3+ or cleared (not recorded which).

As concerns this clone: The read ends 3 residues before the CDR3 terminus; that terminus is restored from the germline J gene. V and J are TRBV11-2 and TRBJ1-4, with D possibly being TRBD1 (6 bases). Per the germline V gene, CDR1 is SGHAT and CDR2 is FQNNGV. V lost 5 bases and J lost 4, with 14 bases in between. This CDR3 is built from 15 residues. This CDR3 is CASSLTGMGNEKLFF. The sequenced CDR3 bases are TGTGCCAGCAGCCTAACAGGGATGGGTAATGAAAAA.

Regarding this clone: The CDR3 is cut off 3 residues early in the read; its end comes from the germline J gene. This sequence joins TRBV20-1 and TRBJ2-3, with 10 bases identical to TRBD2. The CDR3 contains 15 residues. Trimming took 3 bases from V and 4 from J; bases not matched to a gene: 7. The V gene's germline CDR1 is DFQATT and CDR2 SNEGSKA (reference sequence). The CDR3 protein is CSASLLAGVPDTQYF. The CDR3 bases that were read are TGCAGTGCTAGCCTGCTAGCGGGAGTACCAGATACG.